Listed below are T cell receptor beta chains from one sample, sequenced in a study of control samples from healthy donors and cancer patients. Sequencing used immunoSEQ multiplex PCR; TCRdb keeps in-frame clones, though not all of them. The data show about 54,000 clones, around 96% seen once. The sequenced sample was blood. These receptors all come from a woman in her thirties in good health. CDR3s leave out the opening cysteine and the closing phenylalanine or tryptophan. Clone size, where shown, is once, few, many, or a class for clones that have expanded.

v_call	j_call	cdr3_length	clone_size	cdr3_aa
TRBV5-4	TRBJ2-1	10	.	ASSPGQRRQF
TRBV11-2	TRBJ2-1	11	.	ASSLIGGNEQF
TRBV9	TRBJ2-1	16	.	ASSVDSGRARAYNEQF
TRBV25-1	TRBJ2-3	11	.	ASSGTLGDTQY
TRBV6-5	TRBJ1-2	13	.	ASTIRQGTLYGYT
TRBV6-5	TRBJ2-1	13	.	ASSYRFSSYNEQF
TRBV19	TRBJ1-1	12	.	AAKSRGMYTEAF
TRBV28	TRBJ2-3	12	.	ASSPTWATDTQY
TRBV19	TRBJ2-3	13	.	ASSKTGGAADTQY
TRBV10-1	TRBJ2-1	11	once	ASSVQIEGEQF
TRBV19	TRBJ1-2	13	.	ASSDLTGSSYGYT
TRBV28	TRBJ2-7	12	.	ASSFPGRLYEQY
TRBV7-3	TRBJ2-3	13	.	ASSLLGGLADTQY
TRBV2	TRBJ2-7	11	.	ASSEVNSYEQY
TRBV7-9	TRBJ1-1	16	.	ASSAERQKPLTNTEAF
TRBV2	TRBJ2-7	12	.	ASSGQGGAYEQY
TRBV13	TRBJ2-7	14	.	ASSSTDRGPPYEQY
TRBV28	TRBJ1-4	13	.	ASSSSGTRGEKLF
TRBV5-1	TRBJ1-2	12	.	ASSKTDSNYGYT
TRBV2	TRBJ1-5	18	.	ASSEVGLKQGPNSNQPQH
TRBV28	TRBJ2-7	14	.	ASRTGTSGRAVEQY
TRBV28	TRBJ1-6	13	.	ASRQRTGDGSPLH
TRBV2	TRBJ2-6	14	once	ASSDPAESGANVLT
TRBV30	TRBJ2-7	12	.	AWSPTHSSYEQY
TRBV14	TRBJ2-3	10	.	ASRGHLDTQY
TRBV18	TRBJ2-2	13	.	ASSQNRGNTGELF
TRBV10-1	TRBJ2-5	13	.	ASSDSDGLRETQY
TRBV2	TRBJ1-3	13	.	ASSGNPGPGNTIY
TRBV19	TRBJ1-6	12	.	ASSIGTDNSPLH
TRBV5-5	TRBJ2-7	13	.	ASSYGTGGPYEQY
TRBV3-1/TRBV3-2	TRBJ1-5	13	.	ASSQGVTGYQPQH
TRBV6-5	TRBJ2-7	12	.	ASSSRDRGYEQY
TRBV5-8	TRBJ2-5	12	.	ASSLPRLQETQY
TRBV5-4	TRBJ2-2	14	.	ASTTWPGEGTGELF
TRBV7-9	TRBJ2-7	14	.	ASSLARLQDSYEQY
TRBV9	TRBJ2-3	14	.	ASTRLAELSTDTQY
TRBV7-9	TRBJ2-7	13	.	ASSLGTGGPPEQY
TRBV30	TRBJ1-1	14	.	AWTKSRQGAYTEAF
TRBV27	TRBJ2-1	11	once	ASGDRGGNEQF
TRBV7-3	TRBJ2-3	13	.	ASSPSGGYTDTQY
TRBV28	TRBJ1-2	14	.	ASSSTVTGYPYGYT
TRBV7-9	TRBJ1-2	10	.	ASSGGTYGYT
TRBV5-1	TRBJ2-5	13	.	ASSAGLAGGETQY
TRBV24-1	TRBJ1-5	12	.	ATSDRQGAQPQH
TRBV3-1/TRBV3-2	TRBJ1-4	15	.	ASSQGLPRGRREKLF
TRBV30	TRBJ1-5	12	.	ACSEGNSNQPQH
TRBV2	TRBJ1-5	11	once	ASNSGTWQPQH
TRBV5-1	TRBJ1-1	12	.	ASSRGHENTEAF
TRBV5-1	TRBJ1-5	11	.	ASSLEEPGPQH
TRBV30	TRBJ1-2	13	.	AWSVRRALSYGYT
TRBV28	TRBJ1-5	13	.	ASSLSTALYQPQH